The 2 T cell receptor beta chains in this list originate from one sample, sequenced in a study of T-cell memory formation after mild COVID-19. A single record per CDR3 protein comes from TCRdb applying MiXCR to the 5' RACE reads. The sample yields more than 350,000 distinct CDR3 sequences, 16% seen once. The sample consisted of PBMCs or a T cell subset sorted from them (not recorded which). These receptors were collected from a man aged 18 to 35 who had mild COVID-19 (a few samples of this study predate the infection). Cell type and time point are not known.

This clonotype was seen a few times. CDR3 in amino acids: CASSQGGGTQETQYF. Here the CDR3 DNA reads TGTGCCAGTAGTCAAGGCGGGGGGACACAAGAGACCCAGTACTTC. V and J are TRBV19 and TRBJ2-5; 8 positions agree with TRBD2. In germline, CDR1 is LNHDA, CDR2 SQIVND (reference sequence). CDR3 length equals 15 residues. Trimming took 5 bases from V and 2 from J; bases not matched to a gene: 7. Looking up the rest from reference TRBV19 and TRBJ2-5 gives the full variable domain: DGGITQSPKYLFRKEGQNVTLSCEQNLNHDAMYWYRQDPGQGLRLIYYSQIVNDFQKGDIAEGYSVSREKKESFPLTVTSAQKNPTAFYLCASSQGGGTQETQYFGPGTRLLVL.

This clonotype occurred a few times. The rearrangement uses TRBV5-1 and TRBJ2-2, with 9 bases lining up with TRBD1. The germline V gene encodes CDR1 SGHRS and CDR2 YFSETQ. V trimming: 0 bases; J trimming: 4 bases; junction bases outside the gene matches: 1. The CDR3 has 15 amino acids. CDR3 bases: TGCGCCAGCAGCTTGGTGACAGGGGGCACCGGGGAGCTGTTTTTT. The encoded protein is CASSLVTGGTGELFF.